The source of this TCR beta chain is a study of OX40 agonist ivuxolimab in advanced cancers. Study information: Patients with hepatocellular carcinoma, melanoma, renal cell or head and neck cancer made up the dose-escalation patients. General study points: At 0.1 to 3.0 mg/kg, CD4+ and CD8+ blood T cells expanded clonally by week 6.

Deletions cut 5 bases from V and 7 bases from J, with 18 bases between. CDR1 MNHEY and CDR2 SVGAGI come from the germline V gene. The CDR3 covers 14 residues. TCRdb's table, derived via immunoSEQ multiplex PCR, lists solely in-frame clones and lacks some. This table holds about 48,000 clones, approximately 86% found once. With regard to this clone: Its target is unknown.

The TCR originated in an adult with an advanced solid tumor such as melanoma, head and neck, liver or kidney cancer. The chain has TRBV6-5 and TRBJ2-7, with unresolved D. Sequencing was performed on CD4+ or CD8+ T cells sorted from blood, taken in a trial of the OX40 agonist ivuxolimab. CDR3 residues: CASSGPGRYGEQYF. In DNA form, the CDR3 reads TGTGCCAGCAGTGGCCCCGGGCGCTACGGGGAGCAGTACTTC.